This paragraph covers one TCR beta chain sequence. Only a few counts were recorded for this clonotype. Which antigen it targets is not known. No base qualities exist here, and no much larger clone lies one base off it. These data are taken from a study of blood T cells in healthy people across ages (dated by TCRdb to about 2015). In the study overall: In model experiments, template switching captured about one uniquely barcoded TCR beta cDNA molecule for every two T cells. The study measured age-related changes in TCR beta repertoire diversity using deep sequencing normalized with unique cDNA molecular identifiers. Four age groups were formed from the donors: young (average approximately 17 years), middle-aged (just under 40), aged (more than 55) and long-lived (around 80). Two additional independent replicas of 1 million unique cDNA reads from the same blood draw were analyzed for two donors (one aged 18 to 30 and one aged 80 or older).

On the study overall, not on this receptor specifically: Compared with the aged group, the long-lived group had more naive CD4+ T cells, fewer expanded clones and increased TCR diversity, suggesting age selection. Conclusive comparison of naive and antigen-experienced compartments was prevented by the profiling of bulk unsorted PBMCs. As age increased, observed TCR beta diversity per million T cells dropped in a roughly linear way, and a significant reduction was already evident by age about 36. There was a strong correlation between observed TCR beta diversity and the percentage of naive T cells measured by flow cytometry. Estimates of total diversity based on one million sequenced T cells were regarded as lower bounds and as underestimates. Because the CMV infection status of the donors was unknown, age-related changes in expanded clonotypes may potentially have been confounded.

Library preparation used 5' RACE. The listed sequencing device is Illumina HiSeq 2500. The second PCR ran for roughly 7 to 12 cycles and used a J-beta primer mix along with a sample-barcoded 5' primer. A unique molecular identifier was introduced onto each TCR beta cDNA molecule by a template-switch 5' adaptor carrying 12 random nucleotides. Each sample yielded at least 2.5 million CDR3-containing paired-end reads. First-strand cDNA synthesis was performed from all RNA using the Mint cDNA synthesis kit, with priming by a TRBC-specific oligonucleotide. All cDNA was treated with uracil-DNA glycosylase and then went through a first 18-cycle PCR with the universal primers M1SS and BC2_uni_R. In the original analysis: Normalization of each sample was performed by random selection of 1 million high-quality reads, each carrying a distinct molecular identifier. Instead of being binned into consensus sequences, reads with shared molecular identifiers were discarded. MiTCR, with a Q25 quality threshold and the strictest error-elimination algorithm, was used for CDR3 identification, clonotype clustering and error correction. Lower-bound total TCR beta diversity was estimated with a nonparametric unseen species model using Euler transformation. Through fastp at Q25 and MiXCR, TCRdb rebuilt clones from the public reads, retaining in-frame beta chains. Identical CDR3 protein sequences are pooled into one entry, listed with their most common genes and DNA. Here the V and J calls rest on TCRdb's processing, not on the authors' analysis. Recorded for this sample are more than 750,000 distinct CDR3 sequences; around 29% of them occurred a single time. The biggest ten clones account for 10% of the sample.

The donors were roughly 39 Caucasian individuals from Russia, aged 6 to 90 years, who were systemically healthy. Around 10 milliliters of peripheral blood were collected from each donor into EDTA-treated Vacutainer tubes. PBMCs were isolated by Ficoll-Paque density-gradient centrifugation, with at least 6 million obtained per sample. Total RNA, at least 5 micrograms per sample, was extracted from PBMCs with Trizol reagent. Naive CD45RAhigh/CD27high T cell percentages were measured by flow cytometry on a PBMC aliquot from every donor. Trimming takes 4 bases off V and 1 base off J; junction bases not matched to a gene: 6. The CDR3 numbers 15 residues from cysteine through phenylalanine. The read is trimmed to its CDR3 DNA, 45 bases read in frame from base 1. As encoded in the germline V gene, CDR1 is MDHEN while CDR2 is SYDVKM. The sample was also linked to a second study, of T cells of mothers and their children. The second publication reports: Donors were nine systemically healthy Caucasian individuals: three mothers and their six children. cDNA synthesis consumed the entire amount of extracted RNA, loaded at about 1.5 ug RNA in each 15 ul reaction. Sample barcodes and 2-4 random nucleotides were added via the M1S primer in the second PCR. Each mother yielded over 10 million TCR beta CDR3 reads and each child 2.5 million to 3 million reads. Thymic selection shapes the output of TCR recombination in a similar way in related and unrelated pairs, and inherited differences have a minor effect. Normalized repertoire overlap was always slightly but never significantly higher in related than unrelated mother-child pairs. With a sensitivity of around 97 clones per million clonotypes, no persistent microchimeric T cell clones were detected. The study used deep NGS to compare TCR beta repertoires of mothers and children, seeking features distinguishing related mother-child pairs from unrelated individuals. On average, the children were about 10 +/- 4 years old, while the mothers were roughly 36 +/- 4 years old. Libraries were sequenced on Illumina HiSeq 2000 with 100+100 nt paired-end reads after adapter ligation with NEBNext reagents. To prevent cross-contamination, the mother and child libraries were prepared one month apart and sequenced in separate runs. Each donor had between 500,000 and 2,000,000 distinct TCR beta clonotypes identified. Naive TCR beta clonotypes were estimated from low-frequency clonotypes matched to each donor's FACS-determined naive share, without sorting.

The V gene is TRBV28 and the J gene is TRBJ2-7; 8 bases in the junction line up with TRBD2. This TCR derives from a woman between 40 and 55 years old in good health. The sequenced material came from blood. The CDR3 reads CASSSPGGASYEQYF. The sequenced DNA: TGTGCCAGCAGTTCCCCCGGGGGGGCTTCCTACGAGCAGTACTTC.